These 24 T cell receptor beta chains share one sample of origin, sequenced in a study of monozygotic twins with inflammatory bowel disease. TCRdb re-called the 5' RACE reads; one entry per CDR3 protein, DNA not given. The sample's table shows approximately 45,000 distinct CDR3 sequences. The sample was blood. These receptors originate from a human donor with ulcerative colitis or Crohn's disease, or a healthy co-twin of an affected twin (not recorded which).

This chain links TRBV6-1 with TRBJ2-7. Germline V gene lookup returns CDR1 MNHNS and CDR2 SASEGT. This CDR3 spans 15 amino acids. This chain's CDR3 is CASSRVSFGDYEQYF.

This chain connects TRBV3-1 to TRBJ2-7. The CDR3 spans 13 residues. CDR1 LGHDT and CDR2 YNNKEL come from the germline V gene (reference sequence). CDR3 in amino acids: CASSQFTDNEQYF.

The gene calls are TRBV20-1 and TRBJ2-1; TCRdb names TRBD2, which stays unverified in the absence of DNA. CDR3 size: 15 residues. Germline-derived CDR1 and CDR2 are DFQATT and SNEGSKA (reference sequence). CDR3 sequence: CSAMSERNRYNEQFF.

V and J are TRBV27 and TRBJ2-2. Germline V gene data show CDR1 as MNHEY and CDR2 as SMNVEV (reference sequence). CDR3 length: 12 residues. CDR3 protein: CASTHPTGELFF.

The chain employs TRBV7-2 and TRBJ2-3; the TCRdb call, TRBD1, lacks DNA for checking. This CDR3 has 12 residues. Germline values: CDR1 SGHTA, CDR2 FQGNSA. CDR3 sequence: CASRTGADTHYF.

The chain uses TRBV7-3 and TRBJ2-1. CDR1 is SGHTA and CDR2 is FQGTGA in the germline V gene. This CDR3 has 15 amino acids. CDR3 residues: CASSPAPSSYNEQFF.

The chain has TRBV2 and TRBJ1-2. This CDR3 region has 13 residues. Germline assignment: CDR1 SNHLY and CDR2 FYNNEI. The CDR3 protein is CASSVPISYGYTF.

The rearrangement uses TRBV11-2 and TRBJ2-4; the TRBD1 assignment by TCRdb is unverifiable without DNA. The germline gives CDR1 SGHAT, CDR2 FQNNGV. CDR3 length: 13 residues. The CDR3 reads CASSFNQGTIQYF.

The rearrangement links TRBV20-1 to TRBJ1-2. This CDR3 comprises 13 residues. Germline assignment: CDR1 DFQATT and CDR2 SNEGSKA (reference sequence). This chain's CDR3 is CSARVETVYGYTF.

The chain employs TRBV14 and TRBJ1-1. CDR1 is SGHDN, CDR2 FVKESK, per germline. The CDR3 runs 14 residues. The CDR3 is CASSQWVGVREAFF.

The V and J genes are TRBV12-3 or TRBV12-4 and TRBJ2-7; the D gene TCRdb calls, TRBD2, cannot be checked with no DNA. This CDR3 comprises 14 residues. CDR3 residues: CASSFSGRVGEQYF.

The V call is TRBV6-2 or TRBV6-3, the J call TRBJ1-1. The CDR3 loop spans 14 amino acids. Germline values: CDR1 MNHEY, CDR2 SVGEGT. The CDR3 here is CASSYSGRDTEAFF.

The V call is TRBV5-1, the J call TRBJ2-7; TCRdb names TRBD1, which stays unverified in the absence of DNA. The length of the CDR3 is 14 residues. Germline V gene lookup returns CDR1 SGHRS and CDR2 YFSETQ. CDR3 region: CASSQTGGSGEQYF.

The rearrangement uses TRBV4-1 and TRBJ2-1; the D call from TCRdb, TRBD1, cannot be confirmed without DNA. The CDR3 spans 14 residues. Germline-derived CDR1 and CDR2 are MGHRA and YSYEKL. This CDR3 reads CASSQPPNFNEQFF.

The chain joins TRBV20-1 to TRBJ2-7. Germline loops: CDR1 DFQATT, CDR2 SNEGSKA (reference sequence). The CDR3 spans 14 residues. CDR3 in amino acids: CSAREMVRSYEQYF.

The rearrangement uses TRBV5-4 and TRBJ2-7; TCRdb's assignment of TRBD1 cannot be checked, as there is no DNA. The germline V gene encodes CDR1 SGHNT and CDR2 YYREEE (reference sequence). There are 15 residues in the CDR3. CDR3 in amino acids: CASSSSPKSSYEQYF. Using reference TRBV5-4 and TRBJ2-7 for the parts outside the CDR3, the full variable domain is ETGVTQSPTHLIKTRGQQVTLRCSSQSGHNTVSWYQQALGQGPQFIFQYYREEENGRGNFPPRFSGLQFPNYSSELNVNALELDDSALYLCASSSSPKSSYEQYFGPGTRLTVT.

The V and J genes are TRBV12-3 or TRBV12-4 and TRBJ1-4. The CDR3 consists of 12 residues. This chain's CDR3 is CASRSSSLKLFF.

The chain couples TRBV5-8 to TRBJ1-5. This CDR3 is built from 17 residues. The V gene's germline CDR1 is SGHTS and CDR2 YDEGEE. CDR3 protein: CASSLDRELSGNQPQHF.

The chain has TRBV6-1 and TRBJ2-2; TCRdb reports TRBD2, a call that lacks DNA to check it against. The CDR3 is 15 amino acids. Germline V lookup: CDR1 MNHNS, CDR2 SASEGT. CDR3 sequence: CATRAGTWNTGELFF.

This chain links TRBV20-1 with TRBJ2-7; TCRdb's D gene call, TRBD2, goes unchecked for lack of DNA. The CDR3 covers 14 residues. Germline values: CDR1 DFQATT, CDR2 SNEGSKA (reference sequence). Here the CDR3 reads CSAHTSGSYYEQYF.

This chain uses TRBV5-4 with TRBJ2-3; as DNA is missing, the TRBD1 call by TCRdb cannot be tested. Germline V gene sequence: CDR1 SGHNT, CDR2 YYREEE (reference sequence). This CDR3 region has 14 residues. CDR3 amino acids: CASNPGPDLDTQYF.

The chain recombines TRBV20-1 with TRBJ2-5; TCRdb's D call of TRBD2 is untestable without DNA. The CDR3 has 17 amino acids. Germline V gene data show CDR1 as DFQATT and CDR2 as SNEGSKA (reference sequence). Here the CDR3 reads CSARARGVLRGQETQYF.

V usage is TRBV12-3 or TRBV12-4 and J usage is TRBJ2-1. The CDR3 consists of 12 residues. CDR3: CASSAQVGEQFF.

The rearrangement links TRBV4-1 to TRBJ2-1. The CDR3 contains 14 residues. Germline CDR1 reads MGHRA; CDR2 reads YSYEKL. The CDR3 protein is CASSQVGESNEQFF.